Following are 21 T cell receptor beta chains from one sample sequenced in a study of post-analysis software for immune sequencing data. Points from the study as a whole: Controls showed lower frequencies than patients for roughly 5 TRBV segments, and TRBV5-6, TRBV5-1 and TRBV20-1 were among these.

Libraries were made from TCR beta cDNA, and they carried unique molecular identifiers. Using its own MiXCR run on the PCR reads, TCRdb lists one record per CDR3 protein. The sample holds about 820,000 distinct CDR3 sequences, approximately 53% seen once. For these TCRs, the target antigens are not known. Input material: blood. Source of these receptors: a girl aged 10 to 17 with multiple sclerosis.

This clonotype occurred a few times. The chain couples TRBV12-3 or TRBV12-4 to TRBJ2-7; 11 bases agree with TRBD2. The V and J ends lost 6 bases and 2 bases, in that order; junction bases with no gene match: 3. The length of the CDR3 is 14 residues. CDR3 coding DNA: TGTGCCAGCAGCATAGCGGGAGGGGCCTACGAGCAGTACTTC. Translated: CASSIAGGAYEQYF.

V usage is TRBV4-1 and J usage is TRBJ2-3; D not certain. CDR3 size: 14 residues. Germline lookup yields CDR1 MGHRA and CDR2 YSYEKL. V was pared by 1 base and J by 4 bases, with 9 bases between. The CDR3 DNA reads TGCGCCAGCAGCCAAGGGGAAAACCCAGATACGCAGTATTTT. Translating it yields CASSQGENPDTQYF.

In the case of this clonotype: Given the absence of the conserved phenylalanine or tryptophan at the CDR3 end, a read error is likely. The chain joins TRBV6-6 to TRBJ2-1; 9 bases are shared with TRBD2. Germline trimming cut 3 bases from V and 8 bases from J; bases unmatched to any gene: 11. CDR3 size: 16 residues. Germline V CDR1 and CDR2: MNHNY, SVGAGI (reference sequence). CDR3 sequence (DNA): TGTGCCAGCAGTTATTCGGGGACTAGCACTTATGATGAGCAGTTCTGC. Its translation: CASSYSGTSTYDEQFC.

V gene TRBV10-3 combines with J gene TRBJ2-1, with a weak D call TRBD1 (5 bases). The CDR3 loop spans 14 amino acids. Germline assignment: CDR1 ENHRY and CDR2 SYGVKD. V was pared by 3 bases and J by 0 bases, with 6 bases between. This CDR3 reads CAISDRDSYNEQFF. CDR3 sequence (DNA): TGTGCCATCAGTGACAGGGACTCCTACAATGAGCAGTTCTTC.

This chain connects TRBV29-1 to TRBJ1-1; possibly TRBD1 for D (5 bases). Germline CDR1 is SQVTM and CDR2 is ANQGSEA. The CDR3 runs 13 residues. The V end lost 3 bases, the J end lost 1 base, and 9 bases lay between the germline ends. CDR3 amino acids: CSVDRDGNTEAFF. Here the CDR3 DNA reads TGCAGCGTTGATAGGGACGGGAACACTGAAGCTTTCTTT. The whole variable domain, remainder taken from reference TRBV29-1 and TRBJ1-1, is SAVISQKPSRDICQRGTSLTIQCQVDSQVTMMFWYRQQPGQSLTLIATANQGSEATYESGFVIDKFPISRPNLTFSTLTVSNMSPEDSSIYLCSVDRDGNTEAFFGQGTRLTVV.

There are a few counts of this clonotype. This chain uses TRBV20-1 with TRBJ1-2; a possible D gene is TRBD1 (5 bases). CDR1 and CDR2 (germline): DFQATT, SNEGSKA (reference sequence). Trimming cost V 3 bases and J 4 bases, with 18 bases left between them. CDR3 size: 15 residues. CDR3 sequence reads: CSASPLSDRIYGYTF. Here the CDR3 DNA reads TGCAGTGCTAGCCCGCTAAGCGACAGAATCTATGGCTACACCTTC.

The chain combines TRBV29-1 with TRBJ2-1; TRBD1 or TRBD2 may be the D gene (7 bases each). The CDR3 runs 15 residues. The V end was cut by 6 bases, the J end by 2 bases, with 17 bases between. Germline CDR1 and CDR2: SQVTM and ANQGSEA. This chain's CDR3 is CSVGGDSRTYNEQFF. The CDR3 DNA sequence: TGCAGCGTGGGGGGGGACAGCCGAACCTACAATGAGCAGTTCTTC.

CDR3 nucleotides: TGTGCCAGCAGCCCTGGCGGGGGCCCTAGTTCCCAGTACTTC. It encodes CASSPGGGPSSQYF. The chain is built from TRBV12-3 or TRBV12-4 and TRBJ2-5; D might be TRBD2 (7 bases). V was trimmed by 6 bases and J by 9 bases, leaving 20 bases between them. The CDR3 has 14 amino acids.

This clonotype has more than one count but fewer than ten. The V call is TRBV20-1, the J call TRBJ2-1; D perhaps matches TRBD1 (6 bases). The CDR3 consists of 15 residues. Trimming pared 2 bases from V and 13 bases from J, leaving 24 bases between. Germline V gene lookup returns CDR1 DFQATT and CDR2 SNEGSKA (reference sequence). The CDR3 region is CSARTGTQPQETQFF. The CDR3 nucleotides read TGCAGTGCTAGAACAGGGACCCAACCTCAAGAGACCCAGTTCTTC.

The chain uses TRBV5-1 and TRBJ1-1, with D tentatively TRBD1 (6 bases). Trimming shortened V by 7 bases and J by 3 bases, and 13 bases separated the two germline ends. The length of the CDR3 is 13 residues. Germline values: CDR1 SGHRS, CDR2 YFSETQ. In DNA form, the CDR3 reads TGCGCCAGCGGCCTACAGGGTGACACTGAAGCTTTCTTT. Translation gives CASGLQGDTEAFF. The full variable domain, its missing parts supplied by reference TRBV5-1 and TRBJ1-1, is KAGVTQTPRYLIKTRGQQVTLSCSPISGHRSVSWYQQTPGQGLQFLFEYFSETQRNKGNFPGRFSGRQFSNSRSEMNVSTLELGDSALYLCASGLQGDTEAFFGQGTRLTVV.

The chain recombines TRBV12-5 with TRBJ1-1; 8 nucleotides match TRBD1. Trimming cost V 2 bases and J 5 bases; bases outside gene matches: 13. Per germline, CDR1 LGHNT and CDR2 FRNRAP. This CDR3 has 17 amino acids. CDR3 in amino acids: CASGLTRTGYGNTEAFF. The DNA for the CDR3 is TGTGCTAGTGGTTTGACCCGGACAGGGTATGGGAATACTGAAGCTTTCTTT.

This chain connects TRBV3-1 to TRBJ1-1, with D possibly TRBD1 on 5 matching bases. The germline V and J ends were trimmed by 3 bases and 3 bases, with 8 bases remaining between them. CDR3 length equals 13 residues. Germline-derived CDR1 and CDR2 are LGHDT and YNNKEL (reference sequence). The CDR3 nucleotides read TGTGCCAGCAGCCATCTCAGGGACACTGAAGCTTTCTTT. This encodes CASSHLRDTEAFF.

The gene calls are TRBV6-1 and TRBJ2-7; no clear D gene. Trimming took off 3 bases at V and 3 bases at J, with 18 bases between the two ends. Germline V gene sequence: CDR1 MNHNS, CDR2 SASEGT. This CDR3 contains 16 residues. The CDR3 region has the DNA TGTGCCAGCAGTGAGAGCAGACATCCAATATACTACGAGCAGTACTTC. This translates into CASSESRHPIYYEQYF.

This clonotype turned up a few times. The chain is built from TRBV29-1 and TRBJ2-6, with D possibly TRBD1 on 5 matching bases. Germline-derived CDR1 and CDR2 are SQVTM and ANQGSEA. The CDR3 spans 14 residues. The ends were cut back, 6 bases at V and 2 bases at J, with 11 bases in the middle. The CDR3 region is CSVAGFAGANVLTF. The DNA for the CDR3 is TGCAGCGTAGCAGGGTTCGCTGGGGCCAACGTCCTGACTTTC.

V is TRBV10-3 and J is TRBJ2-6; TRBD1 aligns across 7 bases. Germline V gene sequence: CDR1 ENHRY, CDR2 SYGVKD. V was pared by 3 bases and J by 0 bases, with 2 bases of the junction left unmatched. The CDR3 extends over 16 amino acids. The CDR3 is CAISETGVSGANVLTF. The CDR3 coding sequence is TGTGCCATCAGTGAAACAGGGGTCTCTGGGGCCAACGTCCTGACTTTC.

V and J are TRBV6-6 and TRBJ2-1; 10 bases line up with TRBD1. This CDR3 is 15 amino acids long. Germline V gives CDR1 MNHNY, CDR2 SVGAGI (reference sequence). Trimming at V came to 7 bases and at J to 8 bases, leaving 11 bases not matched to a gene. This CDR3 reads CASTSRDRGIHEQFF. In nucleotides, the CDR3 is TGTGCCAGCACCTCTCGGGACAGGGGCATCCATGAGCAGTTCTTC.

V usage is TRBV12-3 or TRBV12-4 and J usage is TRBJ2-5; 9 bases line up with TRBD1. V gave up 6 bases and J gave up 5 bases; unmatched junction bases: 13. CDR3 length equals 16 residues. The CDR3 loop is CASSKDRGSYRETQYF. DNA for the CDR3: TGTGCCAGCAGCAAGGACAGGGGCTCATACCGGGAGACCCAGTACTTC.

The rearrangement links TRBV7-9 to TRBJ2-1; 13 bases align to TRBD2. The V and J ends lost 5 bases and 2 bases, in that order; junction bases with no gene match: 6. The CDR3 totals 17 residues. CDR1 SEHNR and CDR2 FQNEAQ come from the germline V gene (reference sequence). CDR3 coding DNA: TGTGCCAGCAGCCTAACTAGCGGGAGGGGTCCCTACAATGAGCAGTTCTTC. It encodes CASSLTSGRGPYNEQFF.

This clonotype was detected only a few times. CDR3 sequence reads: CASSFVAGYSYEQYF. CDR3 DNA: TGTGCCAGCAGCTTCGTAGCGGGGTACTCCTACGAGCAGTACTTC. The chain couples TRBV7-9 to TRBJ2-7; 8 positions agree with TRBD2. There are 15 residues in the CDR3. V lost 3 bases to trimming and J lost 0 bases; unmatched junction nucleotides: 4. CDR1 SEHNR and CDR2 FQNEAQ come from the germline V gene (reference sequence).

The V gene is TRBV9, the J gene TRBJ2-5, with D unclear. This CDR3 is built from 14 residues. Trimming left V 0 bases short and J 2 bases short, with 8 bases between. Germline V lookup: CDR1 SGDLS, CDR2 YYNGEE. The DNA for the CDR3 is TGTGCCAGCAGCGTAGGGGTGGGACAAGAGACCCAGTACTTC. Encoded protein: CASSVGVGQETQYF.

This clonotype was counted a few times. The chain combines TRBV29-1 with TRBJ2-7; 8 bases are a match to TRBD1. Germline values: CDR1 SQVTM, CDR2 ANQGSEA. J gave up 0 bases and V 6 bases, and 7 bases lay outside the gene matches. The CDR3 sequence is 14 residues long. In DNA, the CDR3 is TGCAGCGTCCCGCGCGGACAGGGCTCCTACGAGCAGTACTTC. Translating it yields CSVPRGQGSYEQYF.